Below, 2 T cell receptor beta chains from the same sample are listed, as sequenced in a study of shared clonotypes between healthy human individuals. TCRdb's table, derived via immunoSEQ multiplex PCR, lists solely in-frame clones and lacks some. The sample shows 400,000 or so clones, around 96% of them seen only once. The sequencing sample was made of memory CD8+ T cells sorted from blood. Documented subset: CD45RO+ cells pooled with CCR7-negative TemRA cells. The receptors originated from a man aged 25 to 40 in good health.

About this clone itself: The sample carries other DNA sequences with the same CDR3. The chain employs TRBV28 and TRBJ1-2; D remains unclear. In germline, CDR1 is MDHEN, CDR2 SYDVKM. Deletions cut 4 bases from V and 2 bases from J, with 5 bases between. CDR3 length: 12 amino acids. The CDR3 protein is CASSSGNYGYTF. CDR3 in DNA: TGTGCCAGCAGTTCCGGGAACTATGGCTACACCTTC.

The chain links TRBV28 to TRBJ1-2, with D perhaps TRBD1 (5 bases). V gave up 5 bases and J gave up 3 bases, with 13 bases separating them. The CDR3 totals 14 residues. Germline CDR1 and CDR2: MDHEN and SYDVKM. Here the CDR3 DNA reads TGTGCCAGCAGTGGAGGGGCGCGGGACTATGGCTACACCTTC. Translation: CASSGGARDYGYTF.